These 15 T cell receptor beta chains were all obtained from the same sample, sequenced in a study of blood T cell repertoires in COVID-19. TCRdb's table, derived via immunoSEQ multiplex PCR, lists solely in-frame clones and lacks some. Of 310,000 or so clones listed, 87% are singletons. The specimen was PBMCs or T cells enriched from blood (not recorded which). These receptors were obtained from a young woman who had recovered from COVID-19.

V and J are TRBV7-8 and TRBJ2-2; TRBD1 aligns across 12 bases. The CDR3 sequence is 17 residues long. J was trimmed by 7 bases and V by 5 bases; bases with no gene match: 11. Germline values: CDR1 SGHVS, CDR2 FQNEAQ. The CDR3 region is CASSNSGTGGSIGELFF. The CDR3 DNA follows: TGTGCCAGCAGCAATTCCGGGACAGGGGGCTCTATCGGGGAGCTGTTTTTT.

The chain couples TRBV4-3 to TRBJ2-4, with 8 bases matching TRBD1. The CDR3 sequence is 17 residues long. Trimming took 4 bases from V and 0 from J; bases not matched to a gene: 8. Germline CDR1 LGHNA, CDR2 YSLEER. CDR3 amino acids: CASSPTPGTGAKNIQYF. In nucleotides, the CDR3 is TGCGCCAGCAGCCCAACCCCCGGGACAGGAGCCAAAAACATTCAGTACTTC.

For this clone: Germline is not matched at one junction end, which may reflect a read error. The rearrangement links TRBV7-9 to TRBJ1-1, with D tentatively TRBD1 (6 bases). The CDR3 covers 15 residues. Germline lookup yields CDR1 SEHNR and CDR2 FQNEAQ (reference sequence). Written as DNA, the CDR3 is TGTGCCAGCAGCCTAGCAGGGGATATCAGCACTGAAGCTTTCTTT. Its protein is CASSLAGDISTEAFF.

The CDR3 reads CASSGQGAGEKLFF. CDR3 bases: TGTGCCAGCAGCGGACAGGGGGCGGGTGAAAAACTGTTTTTT. This chain connects TRBV7-2 to TRBJ1-4; 11 bases match TRBD1. The CDR3 totals 14 residues. J gave up 7 bases and V 5 bases, and 3 bases lay outside the gene matches. Germline-derived CDR1 and CDR2 are SGHTA and FQGNSA.

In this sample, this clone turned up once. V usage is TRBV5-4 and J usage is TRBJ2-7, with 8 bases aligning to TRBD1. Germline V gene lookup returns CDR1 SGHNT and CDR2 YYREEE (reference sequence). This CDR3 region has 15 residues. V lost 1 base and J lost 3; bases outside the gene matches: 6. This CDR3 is CASSLRPGGGYEQYF. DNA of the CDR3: TGTGCCAGCAGCTTGAGGCCAGGGGGCGGCTACGAGCAGTACTTC.

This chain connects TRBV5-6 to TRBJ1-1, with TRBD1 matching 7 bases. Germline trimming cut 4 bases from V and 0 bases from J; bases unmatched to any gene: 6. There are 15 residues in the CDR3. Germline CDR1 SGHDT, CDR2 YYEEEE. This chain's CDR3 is CASSHWTGVNTEAFF. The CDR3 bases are TGTGCCAGCAGCCACTGGACAGGAGTGAACACTGAAGCTTTCTTT. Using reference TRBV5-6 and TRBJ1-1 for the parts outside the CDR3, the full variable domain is DAGVTQSPTHLIKTRGQQVTLRCSPKSGHDTVSWYQQALGQGPQFIFQYYEEEERQRGNFPDRFSGHQFPNYSSELNVNALLLGDSALYLCASSHWTGVNTEAFFGQGTRLTVV.

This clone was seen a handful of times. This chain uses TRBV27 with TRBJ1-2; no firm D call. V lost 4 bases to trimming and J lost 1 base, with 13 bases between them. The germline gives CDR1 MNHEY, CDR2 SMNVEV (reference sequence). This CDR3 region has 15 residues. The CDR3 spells CASSSYTQDNYGYTF. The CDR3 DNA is TGTGCCAGCAGTTCCTATACCCAGGATAACTATGGCTACACCTTC.

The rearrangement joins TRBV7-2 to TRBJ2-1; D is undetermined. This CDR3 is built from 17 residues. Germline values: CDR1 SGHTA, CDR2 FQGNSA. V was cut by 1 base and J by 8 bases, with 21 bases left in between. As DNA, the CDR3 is TGTGCCAGCAGCTTAGGAGAAATTAACCCCCCCCTGGATGAGCAGTTCTTC. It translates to CASSLGEINPPLDEQFF.

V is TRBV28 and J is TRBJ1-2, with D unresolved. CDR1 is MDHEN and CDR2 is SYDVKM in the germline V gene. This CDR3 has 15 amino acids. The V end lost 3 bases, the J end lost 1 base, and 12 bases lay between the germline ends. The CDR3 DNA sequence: TGTGCCAGCAGTTTGGGAGGGCGACTTAACTATGGCTACACCTTC. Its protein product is CASSLGGRLNYGYTF.

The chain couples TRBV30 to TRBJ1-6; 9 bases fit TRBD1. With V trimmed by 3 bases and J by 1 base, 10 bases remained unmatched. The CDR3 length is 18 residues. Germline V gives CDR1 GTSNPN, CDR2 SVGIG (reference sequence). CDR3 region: CAWSPTGGMQSYNSPLHF. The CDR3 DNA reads TGTGCCTGGAGCCCAACAGGGGGCATGCAGTCCTATAATTCACCCCTCCACTTT. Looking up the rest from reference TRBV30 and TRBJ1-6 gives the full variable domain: SQTIHQWPATLVQPVGSPLSLECTVEGTSNPNLYWYRQAAGRGLQLLFYSVGIGQISSEVPQNLSASRPQDRQFILSSKKLLLSDSGFYLCAWSPTGGMQSYNSPLHFGNGTRLTVT.

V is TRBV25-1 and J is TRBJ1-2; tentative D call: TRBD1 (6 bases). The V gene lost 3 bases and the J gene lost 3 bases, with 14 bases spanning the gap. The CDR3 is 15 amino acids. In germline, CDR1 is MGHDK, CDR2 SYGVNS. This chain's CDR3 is CASSDERAGDYGYTF. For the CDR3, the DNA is TGTGCCAGCAGTGATGAACGGGCAGGGGACTATGGCTACACCTTC.

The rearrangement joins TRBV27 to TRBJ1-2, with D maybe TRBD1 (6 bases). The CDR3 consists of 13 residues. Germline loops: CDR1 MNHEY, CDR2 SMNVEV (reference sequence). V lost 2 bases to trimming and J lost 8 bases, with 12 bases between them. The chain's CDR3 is CASSLRQGIGYTF. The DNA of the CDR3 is TGTGCCAGCAGTTTACGCCAGGGGATCGGCTACACCTTC.

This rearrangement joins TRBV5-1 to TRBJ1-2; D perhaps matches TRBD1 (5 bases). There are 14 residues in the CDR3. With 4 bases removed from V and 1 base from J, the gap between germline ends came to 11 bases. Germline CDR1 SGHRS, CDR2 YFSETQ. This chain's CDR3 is CASSAGQLNYGYTF. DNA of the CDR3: TGCGCCAGCAGCGCAGGACAACTTAACTATGGCTACACCTTC.

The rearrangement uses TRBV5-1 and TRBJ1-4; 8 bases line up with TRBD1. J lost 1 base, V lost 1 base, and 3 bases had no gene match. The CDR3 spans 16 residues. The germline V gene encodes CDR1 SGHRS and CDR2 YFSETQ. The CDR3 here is CASSLFRGQTNEKLFF. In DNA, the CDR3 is TGCGCCAGCAGCTTGTTCAGGGGGCAAACTAATGAAAAACTGTTTTTT.

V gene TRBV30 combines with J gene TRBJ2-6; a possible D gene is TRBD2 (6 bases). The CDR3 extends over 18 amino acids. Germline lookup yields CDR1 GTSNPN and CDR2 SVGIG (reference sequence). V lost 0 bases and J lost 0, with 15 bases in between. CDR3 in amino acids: CAWSVVRGTYSGANVLTF. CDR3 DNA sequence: TGTGCCTGGAGTGTTGTCCGGGGGACCTACTCTGGGGCCAACGTCCTGACTTTC.